A selection of T cell receptor beta chains follows, all from one sample in a study of CD8 T cells in Susac syndrome. In TCRdb, the immunoSEQ multiplex PCR reads were re-called with MiXCR into one record per CDR3 protein. The sample has 180,000 or so distinct CDR3 sequences, less than 95% seen once. Sequenced: CD4+ T cells from PBMCs. The receptors shown here come from a human donor in good health. Both conserved end residues are part of each CDR3. A D gene is named only where the DNA matches it firmly. Clone size is given for some rows only: seen once, a few or many times, or a class if the clone is expanded.

V gene	D gene	J gene	clone size	CDR3 DNA	CDR3 protein
TRBV29-1	TRBD2	TRBJ2-3	once	TGCAGCGCGGGCGGGAGAAGGGTAACAGATACGCAGTATTTT	CSAGGRRVTDTQYF
TRBV29-1	TRBD1	TRBJ2-4	.	TGCAGCGTTGAGGGACAGGGCAAAAACATTCAGTACTTC	CSVEGQGKNIQYF
TRBV9	TRBD2	TRBJ2-1	.	TGTGCCAGCAATCTAGCGGGAGGACGGTACAATGAGCAGTTCTTC	CASNLAGGRYNEQFF
TRBV3-1	.	TRBJ2-5	.	TGTGCCAGCGCTGGTGGAAAAGAGACCCAGTACTTC	CASAGGKETQYF
TRBV5-1	.	TRBJ2-1	.	TGCGCCAGCAGTATCAGCAATCTCTACAATGAGCAGTTCTTC	CASSISNLYNEQFF
TRBV9	.	TRBJ1-2	.	TGTGCCAGCAGCGTGACAGCGTATGGCTACACCTTC	CASSVTAYGYTF
TRBV19	.	TRBJ1-1	.	TGTGCCAGTAGTGGGCGGAACACTGAAGCTTTCTTT	CASSGRNTEAFF
TRBV24-1	TRBD1	TRBJ2-5	.	TGTGCCACCAGTGATGTGGGACAGGGTCAAGAGACCCAGTACTTC	CATSDVGQGQETQYF
TRBV27	TRBD2	TRBJ2-2	.	TGTGCCAGCAGTTTAAGGATAGCGGGCACCGGGGAGCTGTTTTTT	CASSLRIAGTGELFF
TRBV5-1	.	TRBJ2-7	.	TGCGCCAGCAGGCGTCCAGGGACTTCAGACAGAGCCCAGTACTTC	CASRRPGTSDRAQYF